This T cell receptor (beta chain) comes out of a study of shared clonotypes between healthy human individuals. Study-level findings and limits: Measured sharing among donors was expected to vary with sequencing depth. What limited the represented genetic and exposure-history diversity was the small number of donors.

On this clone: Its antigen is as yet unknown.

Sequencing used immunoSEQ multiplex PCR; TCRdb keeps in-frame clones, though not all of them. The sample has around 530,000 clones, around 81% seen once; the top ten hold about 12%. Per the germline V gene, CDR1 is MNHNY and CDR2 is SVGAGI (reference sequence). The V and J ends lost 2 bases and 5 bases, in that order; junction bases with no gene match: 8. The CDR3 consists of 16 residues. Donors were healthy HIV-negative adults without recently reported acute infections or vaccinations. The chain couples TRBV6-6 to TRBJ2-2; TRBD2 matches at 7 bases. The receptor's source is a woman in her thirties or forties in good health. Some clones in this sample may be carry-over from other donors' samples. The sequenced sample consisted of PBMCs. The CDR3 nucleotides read TGTGCCAGCAGTTACGGGCCTAGCGGAATTACCGGGGAGCTGTTTTTT. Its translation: CASSYGPSGITGELFF.